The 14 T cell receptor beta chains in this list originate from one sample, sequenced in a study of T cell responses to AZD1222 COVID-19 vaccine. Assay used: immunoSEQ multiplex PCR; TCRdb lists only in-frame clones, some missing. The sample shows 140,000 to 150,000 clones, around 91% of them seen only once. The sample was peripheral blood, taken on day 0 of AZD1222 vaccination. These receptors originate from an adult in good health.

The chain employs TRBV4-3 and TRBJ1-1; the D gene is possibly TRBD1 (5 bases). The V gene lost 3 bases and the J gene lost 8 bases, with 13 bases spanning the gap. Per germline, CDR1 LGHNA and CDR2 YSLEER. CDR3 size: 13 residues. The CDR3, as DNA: TGCGCCAGCAGCCAGGGAAGGGGACGGGAAGCTTTCTTT. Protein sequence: CASSQGRGREAFF.

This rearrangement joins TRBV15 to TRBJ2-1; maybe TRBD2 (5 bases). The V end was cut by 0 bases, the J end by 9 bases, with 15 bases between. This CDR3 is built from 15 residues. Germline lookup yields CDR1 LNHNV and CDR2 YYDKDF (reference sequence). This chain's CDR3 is CATSRDFGGFSEQFF. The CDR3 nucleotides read TGTGCCACCAGCAGAGATTTCGGAGGATTTAGTGAGCAGTTCTTC.

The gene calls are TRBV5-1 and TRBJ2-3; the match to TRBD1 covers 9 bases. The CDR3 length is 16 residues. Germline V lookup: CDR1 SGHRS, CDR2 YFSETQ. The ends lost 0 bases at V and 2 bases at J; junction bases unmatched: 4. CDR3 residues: CASSLGGTGSTDTQYF. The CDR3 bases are TGCGCCAGCAGCTTGGGAGGGACAGGGTCCACAGATACGCAGTATTTT.

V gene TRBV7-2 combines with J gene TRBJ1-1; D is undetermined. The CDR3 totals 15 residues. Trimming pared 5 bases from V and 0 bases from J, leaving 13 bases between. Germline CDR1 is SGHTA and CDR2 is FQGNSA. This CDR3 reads CASSRPADMNTEAFF. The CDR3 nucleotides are TGTGCCAGCAGCCGCCCTGCAGACATGAACACTGAAGCTTTCTTT. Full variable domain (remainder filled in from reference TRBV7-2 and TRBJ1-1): GAGVSQSPSNKVTEKGKDVELRCDPISGHTALYWYRQSLGQGLEFLIYFQGNSAPDKSGLPSDRFSAERTGGSVSTLTIQRTQQEDSAVYLCASSRPADMNTEAFFGQGTRLTVV.

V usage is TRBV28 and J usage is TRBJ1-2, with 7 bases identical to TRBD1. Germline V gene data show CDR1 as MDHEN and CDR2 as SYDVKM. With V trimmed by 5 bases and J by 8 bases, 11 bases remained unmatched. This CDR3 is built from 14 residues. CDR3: CASSPRTGLVGYTF. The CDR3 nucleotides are TGTGCCAGCAGTCCTCGGACAGGCTTGGTGGGCTACACCTTC.

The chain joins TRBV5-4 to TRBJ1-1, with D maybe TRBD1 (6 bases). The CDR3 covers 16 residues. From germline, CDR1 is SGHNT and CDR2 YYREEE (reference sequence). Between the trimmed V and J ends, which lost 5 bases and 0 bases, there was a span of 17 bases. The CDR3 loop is CASRYGAGEVNTEAFF. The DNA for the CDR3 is TGTGCCAGCAGGTACGGGGCAGGGGAGGTGAACACTGAAGCTTTCTTT.

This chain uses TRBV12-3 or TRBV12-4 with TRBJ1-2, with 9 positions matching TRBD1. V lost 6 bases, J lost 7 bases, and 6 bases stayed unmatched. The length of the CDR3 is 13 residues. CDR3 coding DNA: TGTGCCAGCAGGGGACAGGGTTTTTCTGGCTACACCTTC. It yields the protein CASRGQGFSGYTF.

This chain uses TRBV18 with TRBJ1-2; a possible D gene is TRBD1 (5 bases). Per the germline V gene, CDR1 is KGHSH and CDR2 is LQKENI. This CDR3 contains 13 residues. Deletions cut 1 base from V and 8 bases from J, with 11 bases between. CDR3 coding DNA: TGTGCCAGCTCACCACTTCTAGGGGAAGGCTACACCTTC. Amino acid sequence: CASSPLLGEGYTF.

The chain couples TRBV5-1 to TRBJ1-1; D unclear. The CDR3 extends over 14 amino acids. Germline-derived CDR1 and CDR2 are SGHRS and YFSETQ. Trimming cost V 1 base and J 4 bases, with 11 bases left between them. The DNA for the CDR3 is TGCGCCAGCAGCTTGAACGGCGCTTTCACTGAAGCTTTCTTT. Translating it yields CASSLNGAFTEAFF.

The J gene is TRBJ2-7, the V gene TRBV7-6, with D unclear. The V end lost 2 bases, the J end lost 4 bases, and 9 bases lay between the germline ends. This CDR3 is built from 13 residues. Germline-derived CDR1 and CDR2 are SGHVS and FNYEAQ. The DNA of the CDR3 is TGTGCCAGCAGCTTATCAGAAGTGTACGAGCAGTACTTC. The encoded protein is CASSLSEVYEQYF.

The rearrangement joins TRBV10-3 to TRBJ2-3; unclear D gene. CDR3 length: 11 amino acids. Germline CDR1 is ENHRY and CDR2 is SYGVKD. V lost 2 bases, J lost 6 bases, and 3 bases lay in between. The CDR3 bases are TGTGCCATCAGTGAGCGGGATACGCAGTATTTT. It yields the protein CAISERDTQYF.

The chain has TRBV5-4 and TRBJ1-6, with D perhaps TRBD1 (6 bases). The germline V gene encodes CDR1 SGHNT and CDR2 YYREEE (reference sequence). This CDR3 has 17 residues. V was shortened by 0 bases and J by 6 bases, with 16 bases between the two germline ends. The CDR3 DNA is TGTGCCAGCAGCTTGGGGGGCCTCGGACAGTTTAATTCACCCCTCCACTTT. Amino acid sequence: CASSLGGLGQFNSPLHF.

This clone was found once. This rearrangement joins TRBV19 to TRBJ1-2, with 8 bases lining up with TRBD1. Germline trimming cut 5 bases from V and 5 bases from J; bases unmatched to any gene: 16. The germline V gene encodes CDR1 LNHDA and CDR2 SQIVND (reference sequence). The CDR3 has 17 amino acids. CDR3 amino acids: CASSVRPQDRAAYGYTF. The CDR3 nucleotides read TGTGCCAGTAGTGTACGACCCCAGGACAGGGCCGCGTATGGCTACACCTTC.

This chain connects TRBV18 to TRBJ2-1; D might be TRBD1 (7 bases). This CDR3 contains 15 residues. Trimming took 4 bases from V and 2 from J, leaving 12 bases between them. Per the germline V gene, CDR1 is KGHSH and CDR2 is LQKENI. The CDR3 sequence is CASSQTRGAYNEQFF. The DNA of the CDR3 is TGTGCCAGCTCACAGACCAGGGGGGCCTACAATGAGCAGTTCTTC.